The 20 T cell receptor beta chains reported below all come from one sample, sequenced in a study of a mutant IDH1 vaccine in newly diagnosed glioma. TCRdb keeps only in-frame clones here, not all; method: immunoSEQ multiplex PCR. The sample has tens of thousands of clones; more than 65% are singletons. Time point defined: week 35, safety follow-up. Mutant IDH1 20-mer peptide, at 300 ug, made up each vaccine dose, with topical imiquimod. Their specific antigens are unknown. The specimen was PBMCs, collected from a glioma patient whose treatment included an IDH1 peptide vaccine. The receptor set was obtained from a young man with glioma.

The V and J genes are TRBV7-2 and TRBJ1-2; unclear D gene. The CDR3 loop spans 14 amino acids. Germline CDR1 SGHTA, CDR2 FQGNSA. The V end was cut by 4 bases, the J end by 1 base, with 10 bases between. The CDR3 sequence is CASSYQTGNYGYTF. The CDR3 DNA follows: TGTGCCAGCAGCTACCAGACCGGTAACTATGGCTACACCTTC.

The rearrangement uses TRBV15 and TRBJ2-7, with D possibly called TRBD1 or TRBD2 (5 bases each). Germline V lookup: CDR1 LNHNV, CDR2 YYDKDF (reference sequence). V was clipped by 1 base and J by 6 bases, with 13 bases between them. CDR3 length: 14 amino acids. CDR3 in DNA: TGTGCCACCAGCAGAGTAAGAGGGGTACCCGAGCAGTACTTC. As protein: CATSRVRGVPEQYF.

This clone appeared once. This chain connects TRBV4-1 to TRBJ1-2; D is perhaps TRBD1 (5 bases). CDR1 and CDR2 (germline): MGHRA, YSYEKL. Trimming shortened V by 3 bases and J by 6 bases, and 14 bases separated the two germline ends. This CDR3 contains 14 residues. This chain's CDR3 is CASSQALGEDGYTF. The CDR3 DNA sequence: TGCGCCAGCAGCCAGGCACTAGGGGAGGATGGCTACACCTTC.

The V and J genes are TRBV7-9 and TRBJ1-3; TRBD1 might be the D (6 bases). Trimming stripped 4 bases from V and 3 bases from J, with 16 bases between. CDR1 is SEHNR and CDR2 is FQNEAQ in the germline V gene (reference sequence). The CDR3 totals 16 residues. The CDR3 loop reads CASSSTGGLGGNTIYF. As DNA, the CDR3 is TGTGCCAGCAGCTCTACGGGGGGGCTGGGTGGAAACACCATATATTTT.

This CDR3 reads CASSPLGGGTYEQYF. CDR3 bases: TGTGCCAGCAGTCCTCTGGGGGGAGGGACTTACGAGCAGTACTTC. V usage is TRBV2 and J usage is TRBJ2-7; 7 bases are a match to TRBD2. The V gene's germline CDR1 is SNHLY and CDR2 FYNNEI. CDR3 length equals 15 residues. The junction had 11 bases not matched to a gene; V was cut back by 5 bases and J by 4 bases.

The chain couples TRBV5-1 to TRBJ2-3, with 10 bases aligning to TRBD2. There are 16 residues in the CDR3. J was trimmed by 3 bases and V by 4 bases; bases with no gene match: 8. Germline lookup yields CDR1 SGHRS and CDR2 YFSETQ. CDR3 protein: CASSDPTAGGTDTQYF. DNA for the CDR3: TGCGCCAGCAGCGACCCAACAGCGGGAGGGACAGATACGCAGTATTTT.

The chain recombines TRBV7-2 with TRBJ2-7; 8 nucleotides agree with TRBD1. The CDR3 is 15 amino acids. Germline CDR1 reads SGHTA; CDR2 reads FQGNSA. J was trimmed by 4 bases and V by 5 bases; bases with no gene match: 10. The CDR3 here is CASSTYRGSGYEQYF. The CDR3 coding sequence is TGTGCCAGCAGCACCTACAGGGGGTCGGGGTACGAGCAGTACTTC.

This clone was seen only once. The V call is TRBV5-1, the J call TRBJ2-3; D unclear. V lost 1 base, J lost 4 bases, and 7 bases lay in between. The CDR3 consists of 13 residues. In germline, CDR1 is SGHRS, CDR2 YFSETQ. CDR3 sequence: CASSLNLPDTQYF. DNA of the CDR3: TGCGCCAGCAGCTTGAACTTGCCAGATACGCAGTATTTT.

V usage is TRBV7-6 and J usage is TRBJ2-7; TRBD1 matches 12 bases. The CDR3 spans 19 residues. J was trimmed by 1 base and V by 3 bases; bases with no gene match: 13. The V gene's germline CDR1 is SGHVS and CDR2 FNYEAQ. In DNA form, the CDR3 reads TGTGCCAGCAGCTTCGTCGTCGGGACAGGGGGCCGACTGTCCTACGAGCAGTACTTC. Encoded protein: CASSFVVGTGGRLSYEQYF.

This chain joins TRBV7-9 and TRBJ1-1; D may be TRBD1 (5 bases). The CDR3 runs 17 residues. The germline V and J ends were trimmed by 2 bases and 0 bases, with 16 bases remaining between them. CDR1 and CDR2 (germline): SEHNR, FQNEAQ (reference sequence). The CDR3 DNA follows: TGTGCCAGCAGCTTATATGGGGGTTCTTCGATGAACACTGAAGCTTTCTTT. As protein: CASSLYGGSSMNTEAFF.

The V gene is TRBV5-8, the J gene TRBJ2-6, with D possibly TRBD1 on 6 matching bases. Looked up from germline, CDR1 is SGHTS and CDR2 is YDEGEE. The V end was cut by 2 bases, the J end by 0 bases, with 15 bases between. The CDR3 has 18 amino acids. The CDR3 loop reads CASSFRDRIYSGANVLTF. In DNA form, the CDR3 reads TGTGCCAGCAGCTTTCGCGACAGGATCTACTCTGGGGCCAACGTCCTGACTTTC.

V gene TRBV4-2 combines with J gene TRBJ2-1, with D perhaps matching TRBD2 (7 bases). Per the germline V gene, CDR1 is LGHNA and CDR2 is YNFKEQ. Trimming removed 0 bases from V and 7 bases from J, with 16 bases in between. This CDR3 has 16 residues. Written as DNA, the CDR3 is TGTGCCAGCAGCCAAGATCTCGGAGGGAGGGGGAATGAGCAGTTCTTC. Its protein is CASSQDLGGRGNEQFF.

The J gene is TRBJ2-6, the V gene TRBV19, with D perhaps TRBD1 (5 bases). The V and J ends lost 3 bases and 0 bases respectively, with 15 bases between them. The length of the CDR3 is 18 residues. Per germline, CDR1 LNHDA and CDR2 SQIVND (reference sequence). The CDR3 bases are TGTGCCAGTAGTATTCCCCAGGGTCCTATCTCTGGGGCCAACGTCCTGACTTTC. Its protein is CASSIPQGPISGANVLTF. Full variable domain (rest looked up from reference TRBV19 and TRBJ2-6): DGGITQSPKYLFRKEGQNVTLSCEQNLNHDAMYWYRQDPGQGLRLIYYSQIVNDFQKGDIAEGYSVSREKKESFPLTVTSAQKNPTAFYLCASSIPQGPISGANVLTFGAGSRLTVL.

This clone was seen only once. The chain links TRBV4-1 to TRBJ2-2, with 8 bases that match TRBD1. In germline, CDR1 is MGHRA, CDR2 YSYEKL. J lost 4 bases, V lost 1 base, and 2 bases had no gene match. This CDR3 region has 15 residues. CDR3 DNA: TGCGCCAGCAGCCAAGGACAGGGGAGCACCGGGGAGCTGTTTTTT. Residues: CASSQGQGSTGELFF.

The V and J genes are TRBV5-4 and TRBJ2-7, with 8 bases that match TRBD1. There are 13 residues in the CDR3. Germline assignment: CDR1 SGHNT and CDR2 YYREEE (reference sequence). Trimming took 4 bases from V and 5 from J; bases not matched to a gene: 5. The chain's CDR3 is CASSPQGANEQYF. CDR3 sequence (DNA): TGTGCCAGCAGCCCGCAGGGGGCGAACGAGCAGTACTTC.

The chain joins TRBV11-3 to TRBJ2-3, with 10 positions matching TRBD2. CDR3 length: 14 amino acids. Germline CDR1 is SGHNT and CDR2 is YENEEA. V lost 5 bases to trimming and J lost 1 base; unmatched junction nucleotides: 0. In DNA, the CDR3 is TGTGCCAGCAGCGGGACTAGCGGCACAGATACGCAGTATTTT. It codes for CASSGTSGTDTQYF.

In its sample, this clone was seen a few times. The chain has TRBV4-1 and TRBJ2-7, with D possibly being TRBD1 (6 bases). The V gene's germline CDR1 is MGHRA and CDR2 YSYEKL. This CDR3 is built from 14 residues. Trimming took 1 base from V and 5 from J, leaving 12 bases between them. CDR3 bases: TGCGCCAGCAGCCAAGTAGGACAGACCCACGAGCAGTACTTC. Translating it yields CASSQVGQTHEQYF.

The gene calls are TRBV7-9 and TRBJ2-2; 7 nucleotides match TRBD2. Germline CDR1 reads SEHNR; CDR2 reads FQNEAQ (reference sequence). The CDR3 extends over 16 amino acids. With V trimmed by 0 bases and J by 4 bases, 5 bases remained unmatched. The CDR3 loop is CASSLAGGPGTGELFF. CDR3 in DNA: TGTGCCAGCAGCTTAGCGGGAGGGCCGGGCACCGGGGAGCTGTTTTTT.

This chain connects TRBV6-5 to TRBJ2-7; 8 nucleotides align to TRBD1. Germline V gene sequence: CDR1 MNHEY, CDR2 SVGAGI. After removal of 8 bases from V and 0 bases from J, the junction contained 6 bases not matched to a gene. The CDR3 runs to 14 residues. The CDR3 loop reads CASGPGGFSYEQYF. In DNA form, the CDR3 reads TGTGCCAGCGGCCCAGGGGGCTTCTCCTACGAGCAGTACTTC.

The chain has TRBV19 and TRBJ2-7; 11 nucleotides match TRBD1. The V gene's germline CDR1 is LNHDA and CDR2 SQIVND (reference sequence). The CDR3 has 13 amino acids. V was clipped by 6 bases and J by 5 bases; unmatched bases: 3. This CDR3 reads CASRGDRGNEQYF. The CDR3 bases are TGTGCCAGTAGAGGGGACAGGGGGAACGAGCAGTACTTC. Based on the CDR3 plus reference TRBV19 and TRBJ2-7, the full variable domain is DGGITQSPKYLFRKEGQNVTLSCEQNLNHDAMYWYRQDPGQGLRLIYYSQIVNDFQKGDIAEGYSVSREKKESFPLTVTSAQKNPTAFYLCASRGDRGNEQYFGPGTRLTVT.